The clone carrying this T cell receptor (beta chain) was seen a handful of times. CDR3 size: 10 residues. Trimming stripped 3 bases from V and 5 bases from J, with 4 bases between. Germline CDR1 SQVTM, CDR2 ANQGSEA. The sample is drawn from a study of T cell repertoires in cytomegalovirus infection. A single record per CDR3 protein comes from TCRdb applying MiXCR to the reads. This table holds about 460,000 distinct CDR3 sequences, approximately 11% found once. The sample was PBMCs. The TCR originated in a human donor in good health (CMV status not recorded). Some clones in this sample may be carry-over from other donors' samples. This sequence joins TRBV29-1 and TRBJ2-5; no firm D call. The CDR3 loop reads CSVDLETQYF. Written as DNA, the CDR3 is TGCAGCGTTGACCTCGAGACCCAGTACTTC.